This is a list of T cell receptor beta chains from one sample in a study of vaccination effects on CD4 cells after COVID-19. No antigens are known for them. TCRdb keeps only in-frame clones here, not all; method: immunoSEQ multiplex PCR. The data show some 77,000 clones, over 65% seen once. Here the sequenced sample was CD4+ T cells from PBMCs cultured with HCoV-OC43 spike peptides, taken before COVID-19 vaccination. The source of these receptors is a human donor who received a COVID-19 vaccine. Both conserved end residues are part of each CDR3. The D gene is left open where the match is weak. Rows may omit the clone size; those that give it use once, few, many or a size class.

v_gene	j_gene	abundance	d_gene	CDR3aa	CDR3nt
TRBV19	TRBJ2-3	-	-	CASSMNGQRTDTQYF	TGTGCCAGTAGTATGAACGGCCAGAGGACAGATACGCAGTATTTT
TRBV6-5	TRBJ2-1	-	-	CASNPNPLGNEQFF	TGTGCCAGCAATCCCAATCCCTTGGGCAATGAGCAGTTCTTC
TRBV6-4	TRBJ2-4	-	-	CASSDGDDRNLAKNIQYF	TGTGCCAGCAGTGACGGAGACGACCGAAATCTAGCCAAAAACATTCAGTACTTC
TRBV4-1	TRBJ2-1	-	-	CASSQARGEYNEQFF	TGCGCCAGCAGCCAAGCCCGCGGGGAGTACAATGAGCAGTTCTTC
TRBV5-5	TRBJ2-6	-	TRBD1	CASSRQGSGANVLTF	TGTGCCAGCAGCCGACAGGGGTCTGGGGCCAACGTCCTGACTTTC
TRBV10-2	TRBJ1-2	-	-	CASSESTGSLGYTF	TGCGCCAGCAGTGAGAGTACAGGGTCTCTAGGCTACACCTTC
TRBV4-3	TRBJ2-4	-	TRBD2	CASSQDRGGGGNIQYF	TGCGCCAGCAGCCAAGATAGAGGCGGGGGGGGAAACATTCAGTACTTC
TRBV28	TRBJ2-3	-	TRBD2	CARVPTLKREDTDTQYF	TGTGCCAGAGTCCCCACTCTTAAGCGGGAGGACACAGATACGCAGTATTTT
TRBV18	TRBJ1-5	-	-	CASSPQGSNQPQHF	TGTGCCAGCTCACCACAGGGTAGCAATCAGCCCCAGCATTTT
TRBV7-7	TRBJ2-5	-	-	CASSWRGLGETQYF	TGTGCCAGCAGTTGGCGGGGGCTGGGGGAGACCCAGTACTTC
TRBV6-6	TRBJ2-3	-	-	CASSYSDSWTDTQYF	TGTGCCAGCAGTTACTCGGACAGTTGGACAGATACGCAGTATTTT
TRBV29-1	TRBJ2-3	-	-	CSVDRPPSAQYF	TGCAGCGTTGATAGGCCCCCGAGTGCGCAGTATTTT
TRBV28	TRBJ1-1	few	-	CASSVGGVVRYTEAFF	TGTGCCAGCAGCGTAGGAGGTGTAGTCAGATACACTGAAGCTTTCTTT
TRBV6-6	TRBJ1-1	many	-	CASSLANTEAFF	TGTGCCAGCAGCTTAGCGAACACTGAAGCTTTCTTT
TRBV5-4	TRBJ1-1	-	-	CASSIKSSANTEAFF	TGTGCCAGCAGCATAAAATCCTCGGCGAACACTGAAGCTTTCTTT
TRBV11-2	TRBJ1-3	-	-	CASSFNSGNTIYF	TGTGCCAGCAGCTTCAACTCTGGAAACACCATATATTTT
TRBV9	TRBJ2-1	-	TRBD1	CASSTQPTGNEQFF	TGTGCCAGCAGCACCCAGCCGACAGGGAACGAGCAGTTCTTC
TRBV19	TRBJ2-2	few	-	CASSIRRVNTGELFF	TGTGCCAGTAGTATCCGCAGGGTTAATACCGGGGAGCTGTTTTTT
TRBV7-8	TRBJ1-2	-	TRBD1	CASSLAGRGPANYGYTF	TGTGCCAGCAGCTTAGCTGGCAGGGGGCCGGCTAACTATGGCTACACCTTC
TRBV12-5	TRBJ2-5	once	-	CASGLVQQGKTQYF	TGTGCTAGTGGTTTGGTACAACAGGGCAAGACCCAGTACTTC
TRBV6-5	TRBJ1-2	-	-	CASSYEAGLNGYTF	TGTGCCAGCAGTTACGAGGCGGGCCTTAATGGCTACACCTTC
TRBV27	TRBJ1-4	-	-	CASSAPGSTGLFF	TGTGCCAGCAGTGCTCCAGGGTCCACGGGGCTGTTTTTT
TRBV11-2	TRBJ1-5	-	-	CASSLVTGQSNQPQHF	TGTGCCAGCAGCTTAGTCACTGGACAGAGCAATCAGCCCCAGCATTTT
TRBV29-1	TRBJ1-1	few	-	CSSETDPNTEAFF	TGCAGCTCCGAGACAGACCCGAACACTGAAGCTTTCTTT
TRBV9	TRBJ1-4	-	-	CASSKATGLNEKLFF	TGTGCCAGCAGCAAAGCCACAGGACTTAATGAAAAACTGTTTTTT
TRBV5-1	TRBJ2-3	few	-	CASSLVGGRGGTDTQYF	TGCGCCAGCAGCTTGGTAGGGGGCCGGGGGGGCACAGATACGCAGTATTTT
TRBV5-1	TRBJ2-1	-	-	CASSFQDIYNEQFF	TGCGCCAGCAGCTTTCAGGATATCTACAATGAGCAGTTCTTC
TRBV19	TRBJ1-3	-	-	CASTLGGLSGNTIYF	TGTGCCAGTACCCTCGGGGGGCTCTCTGGAAACACCATATATTTT
TRBV18	TRBJ2-3	-	-	CASSLVGTSDTQYF	TGTGCCAGCTCACTAGTGGGGACTTCAGATACGCAGTATTTT
TRBV7-9	TRBJ1-2	few	-	CASTVSSGYTF	TGTGCCAGCACAGTGTCTTCTGGCTACACCTTC
TRBV2	TRBJ2-2	few	-	CASSGRRSNTGELFF	TGTGCCAGCAGTGGAAGAAGGTCGAACACCGGGGAGCTGTTTTTT
TRBV5-1	TRBJ2-2	once	TRBD1	CASSSQTGGGTGELFF	TGCGCCAGCAGCTCGCAGACAGGGGGTGGAACCGGGGAGCTGTTTTTT
TRBV28	TRBJ1-5	-	-	CASSLIQGRVSNQPQHF	TGTGCCAGCAGTTTAATCCAGGGAAGAGTCAGCAATCAGCCCCAGCATTTT
TRBV18	TRBJ1-5	-	-	CASSPVDQPQHF	TGTGCCAGCTCACCAGTCGATCAGCCCCAGCATTTT
TRBV10-1	TRBJ1-5	-	-	CASSESEIQYSNQPQHF	TGCGCCAGCAGTGAGTCTGAAATACAATATAGCAATCAGCCCCAGCATTTT
TRBV6-2/TRBV6-3	TRBJ1-1	few	TRBD1	CASSPGTAREAFF	TGTGCCAGCAGTCCGGGGACAGCCCGAGAAGCTTTCTTT
TRBV28	TRBJ1-6	-	-	CASSLIQGNSPLHF	TGTGCCAGCAGTTTAATCCAGGGGAATTCACCCCTCCACTTT
TRBV30	TRBJ1-2	once	-	CAWRDMGKVGYTF	TGTGCCTGGAGGGACATGGGAAAGGTCGGCTACACCTTC
TRBV5-1	TRBJ2-3	-	-	CASSLIFDTDTQYF	TGCGCCAGCAGCTTGATCTTTGACACAGATACGCAGTATTTT
TRBV11-2	TRBJ2-5	few	-	CASSLEGVGQETQYF	TGTGCCAGCAGCTTAGAAGGTGTCGGTCAAGAGACCCAGTACTTC
TRBV7-2	TRBJ2-5	-	-	CASSLSGSGETQYF	TGTGCCAGCAGCTTGAGTGGGTCAGGAGAGACCCAGTACTTC
TRBV10-2	TRBJ2-3	-	TRBD1	CASSGTGSGDTQYF	TGCGCCAGCAGTGGGACAGGGTCAGGAGATACGCAGTATTTT
TRBV18	TRBJ1-1	few	-	CASSPGLNTEAFF	TGTGCCAGCTCACCTGGCCTGAACACTGAAGCTTTCTTT
TRBV28	TRBJ1-2	few	-	CASSRETAYYGYTF	TGTGCCAGCTCTCGAGAGACAGCTTATTATGGCTACACCTTC
TRBV11-1	TRBJ1-1	-	-	CASSFHSDTEAFF	TGTGCCAGCAGCTTTCACAGCGACACTGAAGCTTTCTTT
TRBV6-1	TRBJ2-4	once	TRBD1	CASSERGTGINIQYF	TGTGCCAGCAGTGAACGAGGGACAGGAATAAACATTCAGTACTTC
TRBV24-1	TRBJ2-2	-	-	CATSDWSGSGELFF	TGTGCCACCAGTGATTGGTCAGGGTCCGGGGAGCTGTTTTTT
TRBV7-7	TRBJ2-3	-	-	CASSLSPTDTQYF	TGTGCCAGCAGCTTGTCCCCCACAGATACGCAGTATTTT
TRBV10-1	TRBJ2-5	few	-	CASSDPRQETQYF	TGCGCCAGCAGTGACCCTAGACAAGAGACCCAGTACTTC
TRBV15	TRBJ2-1	-	TRBD1	CATSRGDSYNEQFF	TGTGCCACCAGCAGAGGGGACAGCTACAATGAGCAGTTCTTC